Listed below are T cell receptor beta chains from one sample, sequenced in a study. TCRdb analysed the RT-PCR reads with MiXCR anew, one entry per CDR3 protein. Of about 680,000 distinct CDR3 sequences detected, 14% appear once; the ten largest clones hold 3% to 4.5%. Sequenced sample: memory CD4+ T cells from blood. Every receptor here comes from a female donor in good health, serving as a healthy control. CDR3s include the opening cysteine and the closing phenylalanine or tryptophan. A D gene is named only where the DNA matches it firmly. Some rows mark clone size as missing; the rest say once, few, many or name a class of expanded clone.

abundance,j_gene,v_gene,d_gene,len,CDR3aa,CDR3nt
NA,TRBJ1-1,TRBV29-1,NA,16,CSVRREEGRSRRKAFF,TGCAGCGTTAGGAGAGAGGAGGGAAGGAGTCGCAGGAAAGCTTTCTTT
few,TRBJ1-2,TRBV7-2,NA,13,CASSLNPSYGYTF,TGTGCCAGCAGCTTAAACCCTTCCTATGGCTACACCTTC
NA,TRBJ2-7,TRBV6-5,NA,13,CASSYSDSGKLYF,TGTGCCAGCAGTTACTCGGATTCGGGGAAGCTGTACTTC
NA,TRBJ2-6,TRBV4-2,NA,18,CASSQDITALSGANVLTF,TGTGCCAGCAGCCAAGATATTACAGCCCTCTCTGGGGCCAACGTCCTGACTTTC
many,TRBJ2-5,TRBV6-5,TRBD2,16,CASSHSGSGVQETQYF,TGTGCCAGCAGTCACTCGGGCAGCGGGGTCCAAGAGACCCAGTACTTC
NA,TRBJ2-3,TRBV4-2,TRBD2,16,CASSQGGLSVTDTQYF,TGTGCCAGCAGCCAAGGGGGACTAAGCGTCACAGATACGCAGTATTTT
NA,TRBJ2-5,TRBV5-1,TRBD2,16,CASSQLAGGQRETQYF,TGCGCCAGCAGCCAATTAGCGGGGGGGCAACGAGAGACCCAGTACTTC
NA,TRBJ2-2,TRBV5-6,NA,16,CASSPSERVVTGELFF,TGTGCCAGCAGCCCATCCGAGCGGGTAGTTACCGGGGAGCTGTTTTTT
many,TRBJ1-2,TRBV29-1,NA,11,CSVDVGGGYTF,TGCAGCGTTGATGTGGGGGGTGGCTACACCTTC
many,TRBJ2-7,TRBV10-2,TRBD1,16,CASAGQGTGKPYEQYF,TGCGCCAGCGCGGGGCAAGGGACAGGGAAACCCTACGAGCAGTACTTC
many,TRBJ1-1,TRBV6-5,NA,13,CASSPLGRTEAFF,TGTGCCAGCAGTCCCCTCGGCCGCACTGAAGCTTTCTTT
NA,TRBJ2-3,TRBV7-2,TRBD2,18,CASSSYMGLAGSTDTQYF,TGTGCCAGCAGCTCTTATATGGGACTAGCGGGATCGACAGATACGCAGTATTTT
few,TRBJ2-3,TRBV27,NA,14,CASSPHFPTDTQYF,TGTGCCAGCAGCCCTCACTTCCCCACAGATACGCAGTATTTT
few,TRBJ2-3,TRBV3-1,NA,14,CASSQDLFPDTQYF,TGTGCCAGCAGCCAAGATCTCTTCCCAGATACGCAGTATTTT
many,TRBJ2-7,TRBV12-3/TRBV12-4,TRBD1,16,CASSLGTGTGSYEQYF,TGTGCCAGCAGTTTAGGGACCGGGACAGGGTCCTACGAGCAGTACTTC
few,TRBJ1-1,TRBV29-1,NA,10,CSVTWTEAFF,TGCAGCGTTACGTGGACTGAAGCTTTCTTT
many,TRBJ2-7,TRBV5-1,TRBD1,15,CASSLGGQGAYEQYF,TGTGCCAGCAGCCTCGGGGGACAGGGAGCCTACGAGCAGTACTTC
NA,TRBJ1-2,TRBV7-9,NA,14,CASRHLGLGFGYTF,TGTGCCAGCAGGCACCTCGGACTAGGGTTTGGCTACACCTTC
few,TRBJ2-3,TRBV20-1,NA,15,CSASNSRVGTDTQYF,TGCAGTGCTAGTAACTCCAGGGTAGGCACAGATACGCAGTATTTT
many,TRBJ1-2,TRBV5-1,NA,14,CASSLAASNYGYTF,TGCGCCAGCAGCTTGGCCGCATCAAACTATGGCTACACCTTC
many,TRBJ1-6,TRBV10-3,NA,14,CAISAGTNNSPLHF,TGTGCCATCAGTGCCGGGACAAATAATTCACCCCTCCACTTT
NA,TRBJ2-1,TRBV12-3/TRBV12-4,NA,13,CASMSSEHNEQFF,TGTGCCAGCATGTCTAGCGAACACAATGAGCAGTTCTTC
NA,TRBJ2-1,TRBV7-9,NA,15,CASSLGFQDHNEQFF,TGTGCCAGCAGCTTAGGTTTCCAGGACCACAATGAGCAGTTCTTC
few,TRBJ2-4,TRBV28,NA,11,CASTSKNIQYF,TGTGCCAGTACATCCAAAAACATTCAGTACTTC
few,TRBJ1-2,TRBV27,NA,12,CATKGPNYGYTF,TGTGCCACCAAAGGCCCTAACTATGGCTACACCTTC
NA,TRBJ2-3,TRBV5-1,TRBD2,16,CASSLEASGSSDTQYF,TGCGCCAGCAGCTTGGAGGCTAGCGGGAGTTCAGATACGCAGTATTTT
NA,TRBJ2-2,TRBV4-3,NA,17,CASSQDWIAANTGELFF,TGCGCCAGCAGCCAAGATTGGATAGCGGCGAACACCGGGGAGCTGTTTTTT
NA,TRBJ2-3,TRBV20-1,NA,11,CSASGLDTQYF,TGCAGTGCTAGCGGGCTAGATACGCAGTATTTT
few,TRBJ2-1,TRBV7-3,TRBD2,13,CASSGPSGGALIF,TGTGCCAGCAGCGGACCCAGCGGGGGGGCTTTGATCTTC
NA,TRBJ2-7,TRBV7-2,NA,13,CASSFPGPYEQYF,TGTGCCAGCAGCTTTCCAGGCCCCTACGAGCAGTACTTC
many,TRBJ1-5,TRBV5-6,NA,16,CASSIRQAYSNQPQHF,TGTGCCAGCAGCATAAGACAGGCTTATAGCAATCAGCCCCAGCATTTT
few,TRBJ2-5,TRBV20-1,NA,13,CSAPSSVGETQYF,TGCAGTGCCCCTTCAAGCGTAGGAGAGACCCAGTACTTC
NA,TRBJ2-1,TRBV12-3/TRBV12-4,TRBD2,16,CASSNQIAGAVDEQFF,TGTGCCAGCAGTAACCAAATAGCGGGGGCTGTGGATGAGCAGTTCTTC
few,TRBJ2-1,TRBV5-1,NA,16,CASSSIRQGLGDEQFF,TGCGCCAGCAGCTCGATAAGACAAGGCCTAGGGGATGAGCAGTTCTTC
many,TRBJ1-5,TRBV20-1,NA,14,CSARDSRGMQPQHF,TGCAGTGCTAGAGATTCAAGGGGTATGCAGCCCCAGCATTTT
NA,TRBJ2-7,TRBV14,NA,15,CASSQDGLSSYEQYF,TGTGCCAGCAGCCAAGATGGGCTTTCCTCCTACGAGCAGTACTTC
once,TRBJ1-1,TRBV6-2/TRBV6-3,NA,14,CASSYRGRETEAFF,TGTGCCAGCAGTTACCGGGGAAGGGAAACTGAAGCTTTCTTT
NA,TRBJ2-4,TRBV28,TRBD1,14,CASRPTGVENIQYF,TGTGCCAGCAGACCGACAGGGGTAGAAAACATTCAGTACTTC
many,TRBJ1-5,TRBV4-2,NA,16,CASSQTRQGRGQPQHF,TGTGCCAGCAGCCAAACCCGGCAGGGCAGGGGTCAGCCCCAGCATTTT
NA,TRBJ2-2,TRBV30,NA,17,CAWSPRGVTRGTGELFF,TGTGCCTGGAGCCCCAGGGGGGTAACGCGAGGCACCGGGGAGCTGTTTTTT
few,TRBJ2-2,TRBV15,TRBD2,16,CATSREPGLVSGELFF,TGTGCCACCAGCAGAGAGCCGGGACTAGTTTCCGGGGAGCTGTTTTTT
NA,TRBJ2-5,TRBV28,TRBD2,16,CASSLISAGAQETQYF,TGTGCCAGCAGTTTAATATCAGCGGGAGCGCAAGAGACCCAGTACTTC
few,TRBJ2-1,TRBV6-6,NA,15,CASSSQGAGVYEQFF,TGTGCCAGCAGTTCCCAGGGGGCGGGAGTTTATGAGCAGTTCTTC
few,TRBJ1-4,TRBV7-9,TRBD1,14,CASRLSGGNEKLFF,TGTGCCAGCAGGTTATCAGGGGGGAATGAAAAACTGTTTTTT
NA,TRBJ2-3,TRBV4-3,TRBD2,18,CASSQGTSGRGSTDTQYF,TGCGCCAGCAGCCAAGGTACTAGCGGGAGAGGGAGTACAGATACGCAGTATTTT
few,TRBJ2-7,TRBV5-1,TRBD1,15,CASSSTGQGVGEQYF,TGCGCCAGCAGCTCCACGGGACAGGGGGTCGGCGAGCAGTACTTC
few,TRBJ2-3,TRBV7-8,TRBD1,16,CASSLWGQGVTDTQYF,TGTGCCAGCAGCTTATGGGGACAGGGGGTAACAGATACGCAGTATTTT
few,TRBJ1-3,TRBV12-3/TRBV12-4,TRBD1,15,CASSSGGISGNTIYF,TGTGCCAGCAGTTCAGGGGGCATTTCTGGAAACACCATATATTTT
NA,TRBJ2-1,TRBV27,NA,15,CASSTRREKYNEQFF,TGTGCCAGCAGTACACGCCGGGAGAAATACAATGAGCAGTTCTTC
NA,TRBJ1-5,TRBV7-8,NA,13,CASSPTLNQPQHF,TGTGCCAGCAGCCCTACACTGAATCAGCCCCAGCATTTT
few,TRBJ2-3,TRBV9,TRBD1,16,CASSVDGQGASDTQYF,TGTGCCAGCAGCGTAGATGGACAGGGGGCCTCAGATACGCAGTATTTT
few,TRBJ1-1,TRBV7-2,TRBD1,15,CASSFTGTGITEAFF,TGTGCCAGCAGTTTCACCGGGACAGGGATCACTGAAGCTTTCTTT
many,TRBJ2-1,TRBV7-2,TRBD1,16,CASSSTAGTGYNEQFF,TGTGCCAGCAGCTCGACCGCCGGGACAGGGTACAATGAGCAGTTCTTC
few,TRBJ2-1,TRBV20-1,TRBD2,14,CSALRLAGFNEQFF,TGCAGTGCTCTGCGACTAGCGGGATTTAATGAGCAGTTCTTC
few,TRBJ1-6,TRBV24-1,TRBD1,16,CATSDGYRGQSSPLHF,TGTGCCACCAGTGATGGTTACAGGGGGCAGAGTTCACCCCTCCACTTT
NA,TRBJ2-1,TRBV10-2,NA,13,CASSEREYNEQFF,TGCGCCAGCAGTGAGCGGGAGTACAATGAGCAGTTCTTC
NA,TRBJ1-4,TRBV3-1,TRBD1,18,CASSLGQGRGQGNEKLFF,TGTGCCAGCAGCCTGGGACAGGGGCGAGGTCAGGGTAATGAAAAACTGTTTTTT
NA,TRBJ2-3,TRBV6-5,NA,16,CASSYGQIRGEDTQYF,TGTGCCAGCAGTTACGGACAGATTCGGGGGGAAGATACGCAGTATTTT
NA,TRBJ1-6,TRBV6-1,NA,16,CASRPQHSVRNSPLHF,TGTGCCAGCAGACCTCAACACAGCGTCCGGAATTCACCCCTCCACTTT